This TCR beta chain was captured by sequencing in a study of blood T cell repertoires in COVID-19. Study details: Whether acute or convalescent, the COVID-19 samples came from the United States, Italy and Spain. PBMCs, B-cell-depleted T cells, or T cells were the source of the cDNA or gDNA that made up the material.

Germline CDR1 is SSHAT and CDR2 is FNYEAQ (reference sequence). V gave up 0 bases and J gave up 4 bases, with 6 bases separating them. The CDR3 is made up of 14 amino acids. Authors' analysis steps: The assay estimated nucleated cells by amplifying reference gene primers. Method: immunoSEQ multiplex PCR; TCRdb's copy keeps in-frame clones and lacks some. Clonal size and the V and J genes are those of that table, whereas D and trimming came from the DNA. The sample consists of about 330,000 clones, 65% to 90% of them appearing once. Sequenced: peripheral blood. This rearrangement joins TRBV7-7 to TRBJ2-2; TRBD1 is a possible D gene (5 bases). The sequence came from a human donor in a cohort sampled during active COVID-19. The chain's CDR3 is CASSLAGRTGELFF. CDR3 in DNA: TGTGCCAGCAGCTTAGCGGGGCGCACCGGGGAGCTGTTTTTT.